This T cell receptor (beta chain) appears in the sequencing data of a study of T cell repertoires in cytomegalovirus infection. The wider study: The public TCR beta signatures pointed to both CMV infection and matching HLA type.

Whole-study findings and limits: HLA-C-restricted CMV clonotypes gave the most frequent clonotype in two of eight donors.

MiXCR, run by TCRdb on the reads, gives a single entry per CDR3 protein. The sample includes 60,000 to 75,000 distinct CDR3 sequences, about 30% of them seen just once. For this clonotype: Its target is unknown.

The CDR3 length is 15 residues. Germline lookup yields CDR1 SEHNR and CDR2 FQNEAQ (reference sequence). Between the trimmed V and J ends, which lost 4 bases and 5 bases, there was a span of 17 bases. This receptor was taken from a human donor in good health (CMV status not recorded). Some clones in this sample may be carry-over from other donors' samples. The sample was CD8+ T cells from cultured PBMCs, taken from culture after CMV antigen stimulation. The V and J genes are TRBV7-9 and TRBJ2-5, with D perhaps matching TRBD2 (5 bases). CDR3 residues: CASSSARAGWETQYF. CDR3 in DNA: TGTGCCAGCAGCTCCGCCCGGGCGGGCTGGGAGACCCAGTACTTC.